This TCR beta chain appears in the sequencing data of a study of blood T cell repertoires in COVID-19. On the study more broadly: T cells, B-cell-depleted T cells, or PBMCs provided the cDNA or gDNA that served as material.

Trimming removed 2 bases at V and 0 bases at J, with 11 bases between. The germline gives CDR1 GTSNPN, CDR2 SVGIG (reference sequence). This CDR3 comprises 15 residues. All enrollees were roughly 18 to 89 years old and from under 25 US areas. Participants had their cohort set by participant-reported clinical history. Per the original data handling: Cell counts per sample came from amplifying reference gene primers. Sequenced by immunoSEQ multiplex PCR; TCRdb stores in-frame clones only, minus some. D and trimming come from the DNA, and the V and J calls and clone size come from that table. Of some 150,000 clones listed, around nine tenths are singletons.

This sequence originates from a woman in her 30s with acute COVID-19. The chain has TRBV30 and TRBJ2-1; D possibly corresponds to TRBD2 (6 bases). The sample comprised PBMCs or T cells enriched from blood (not recorded which). CDR3 nucleotide sequence: TGTGCCTGGAGTACCGGGAGTGGCTCCTACAATGAGCAGTTCTTC. Translated, it gives CAWSTGSGSYNEQFF.